This is a list of T cell receptor beta chains from one sample in a study of T-cell reconstitution after alpha-beta-depleted transplantation in children. Using its own MiXCR run on the PCR reads, TCRdb lists one record per CDR3 protein. This sample yields hundreds of thousands of distinct CDR3 sequences, of which 20% to 25% are seen a single time; 13% to 15% belongs to the top ten. The starting material was PBMCs, mostly from graft donor cells, obtained 360 days after TCRalphabeta/CD19-depleted stem cell transplant. Every receptor here comes from a boy under three years old who had a stem cell transplant for acute myeloid leukemia, so the T cells may come from the graft donor. The CDR3 runs from the conserved cysteine through the conserved F or W. A D gene is named only where the DNA matches it firmly. The size entry is marked missing in some rows and otherwise reads once, few, many or a size class.

TRBJ2-1 TRBD2 - TRBV20-1 TGCAGTGCTAGACCCGTTGGGAGGGAAGCTTGCTTCTTC CSARPVGREACFF
TRBJ2-2 TRBD2 many TRBV12-3/TRBV12-4 TGTGCCAGCAACCCCACTAGCGGGGGGAACGGGGAGCTGTTTTTT CASNPTSGGNGELFF
TRBJ1-1 - many TRBV28 TGTGCCAGCAGTTTCCCGGACAGACCTTACACTGAAGCTTTCTTT CASSFPDRPYTEAFF
TRBJ2-3 - few TRBV13 TGTGCCAGCAGCTCCTGGGGGGCCGAGACCGGGCCCTGGCTCACAGATACGCAGTATTTT CASSSWGAETGPWLTDTQYF
TRBJ2-1 - few TRBV20-1 TGCAGTGCTAGAGATAGAGGGTCGGTAGGGACAACCTACAATGAGCAGTTCTTC CSARDRGSVGTTYNEQFF
TRBJ1-3 TRBD1 - TRBV29-1 TGCAGCGCATCGCCGGGACAGGGTGGGGGCACCATATATTTT CSASPGQGGGTIYF
TRBJ2-1 TRBD1 many TRBV20-1 TGCAGTGCTAGGATTGAGGGGGCGGGTGAGCAGTTCTTC CSARIEGAGEQFF
TRBJ2-7 - - TRBV6-6 TGTGCCAGCACCCCGGGATCCGACTACGAGCAGTACTTC CASTPGSDYEQYF
TRBJ1-2 TRBD1 - TRBV7-7 TGTGCCAGCAGCTTGGGACAGCTCGACGTGTGGGATGGCTACACCTTC CASSLGQLDVWDGYTF
TRBJ2-2 TRBD2 many TRBV12-3/TRBV12-4 TGTGCCAGCGGGCTAGCGGGGATGAACACCGGGGAGCTGTTTTTT CASGLAGMNTGELFF
TRBJ2-7 - - TRBV4-1 TGCGCCAGCAGCCAGGGCCCAGAAGGGGTCTACGAGCAGTACTTC CASSQGPEGVYEQYF